The sample holds many counts of the clone carrying this T cell receptor (beta chain). Arm-PCR of CDR3 regions and iRepertoire HTBI primers were the basis on which TCR beta libraries were built. TCRdb used MiXCR to reprocess the multiplex PCR reads, holding one entry per CDR3 protein. The repertoire holds some 200,000 distinct CDR3 sequences, with roughly a fifth as singletons. The data derive from a study of regulatory T cells in long-lasting Graves disease. Noted time point: newly diagnosed GD, antithyroid drugs for less than 3 months. With RNA extracted from PBMCs as input, the TCR library was made. Germline loops: CDR1 SGHNT, CDR2 YENEEA. The CDR3 consists of 15 residues. The V segment lost 4 bases and the J segment 15 bases; nucleotides outside the gene matches: 13. This same sample was also part of a study on T cells in Graves' hyperthyroidism and ophthalmopathy. That paper notes: During a first-round RT-PCR of the TCR CDR3, the HTBI primer set was used.

The sample was peripheral blood mononuclear cells (PBMCs), taken at new diagnosis, from a patient treated with antithyroid drugs. The V and J genes are TRBV11-3 and TRBJ2-4; 12 positions agree with TRBD1. The TCR originated in a young woman with Graves disease. The CDR3 here is CASSSTGTGGGEGYF. The CDR3 DNA sequence: TGTGCCAGCAGCTCCACGGGGACAGGGGGCGGTGAGGGGTACTTC.